A selection of T cell receptor beta chains follows, all from one sample in a study of blood T cell repertoires in COVID-19. Generated by immunoSEQ multiplex PCR, the TCRdb table keeps only in-frame clones and is missing some. The sample carries around 200,000 clones, approximately 86% recorded once. Material for sequencing was PBMCs or T cells enriched from blood (not recorded which). The receptors shown here come from a woman between 25 and 40 years old who had been exposed to COVID-19. Both conserved end residues are part of each CDR3. D genes are given only for firm matches. Clone size is given for some rows only: seen once, a few or many times, or a class if the clone is expanded.

cdr3_length clone_size j_call v_call d_call cdr3_aa cdr3_nt
16 NA TRBJ2-2 TRBV3-1/TRBV3-2 TRBD1 CASSGPGQGRTGELFF TGTGCCAGCAGCGGCCCGGGACAGGGGCGCACCGGGGAGCTGTTTTTT
17 NA TRBJ1-5 TRBV5-6 TRBD1 CASSLLGQGPSNQPQHF TGTGCCAGCAGCTTGTTGGGACAGGGGCCCTCTAATCAGCCCCAGCATTTT
14 NA TRBJ1-1 TRBV27 NA CASSLSITDTEAFF TGTGCCAGCAGTTTATCCATAACGGACACTGAAGCTTTCTTT
13 NA TRBJ1-2 TRBV24-1 TRBD1 CATSDLDREGYTF TGTGCCACCAGTGATTTGGACAGGGAGGGCTACACCTTC
12 NA TRBJ2-7 TRBV7-2 NA CASSATGYEQYF TGTGCCAGCAGCGCCACGGGCTACGAGCAGTACTTC
14 NA TRBJ2-3 TRBV5-6 NA CASSWAGVPLTQYF TGTGCCAGCAGCTGGGCGGGCGTCCCCTTGACGCAGTATTTT
14 NA TRBJ2-7 TRBV18 TRBD1 CASSPGQSSYEQYF TGTGCCAGCTCGCCGGGACAGTCCTCCTACGAGCAGTACTTC
15 NA TRBJ2-7 TRBV4-1 NA CASSPDSPLSYEQYF TGCGCCAGCAGCCCGGACAGCCCACTTTCCTACGAGCAGTACTTC
13 NA TRBJ1-4 TRBV15 NA CATSRDGAGVKVF TGTGCCACCAGCAGAGATGGGGCAGGGGTCAAAGTTTTT
15 once TRBJ1-2 TRBV9 NA CASSGGVGTHYGYTF TGTGCCAGCAGCGGAGGCGTCGGGACACACTATGGCTACACCTTC